The clone carrying this TCR beta chain was detected many times. This sample was taken from a study of T cell repertoires in cytomegalovirus infection. TCRdb recomputed calls from the reads with MiXCR, one row per CDR3 protein. This table has 480,000 or so distinct CDR3 sequences, about 11% appearing once. CDR1 WSHSY and CDR2 SAAADI come from the germline V gene. V trimming: 9 bases; J trimming: 0 bases; junction bases outside the gene matches: 8. The CDR3 totals 15 residues. This TCR was recovered from a human donor in good health (CMV status not recorded). Some clones in this sample may be carry-over from other donors' samples. The sequenced sample consisted of PBMCs. The gene calls are TRBV10-2 and TRBJ2-1, with 7 bases that match TRBD2. In DNA form, the CDR3 reads TGCGCCAGTTGGACTAGGCGGAGCTCCTACAATGAGCAGTTCTTC. Translated: CASWTRRSSYNEQFF.